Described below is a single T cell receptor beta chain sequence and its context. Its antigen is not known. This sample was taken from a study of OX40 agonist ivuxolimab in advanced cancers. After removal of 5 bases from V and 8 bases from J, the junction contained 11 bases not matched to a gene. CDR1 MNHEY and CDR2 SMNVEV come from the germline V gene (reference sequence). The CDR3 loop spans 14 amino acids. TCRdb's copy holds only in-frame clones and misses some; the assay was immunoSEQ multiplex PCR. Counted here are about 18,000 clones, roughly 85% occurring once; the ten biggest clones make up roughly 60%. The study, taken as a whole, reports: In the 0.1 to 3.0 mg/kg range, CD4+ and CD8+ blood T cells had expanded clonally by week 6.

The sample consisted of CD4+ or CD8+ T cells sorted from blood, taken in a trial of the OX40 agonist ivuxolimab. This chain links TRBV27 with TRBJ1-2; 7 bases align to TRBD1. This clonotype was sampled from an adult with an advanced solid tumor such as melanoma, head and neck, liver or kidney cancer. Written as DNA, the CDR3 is TGTGCCAGCAGTCAGGCCCAGACAGGGAAGGGCTACACCTTC. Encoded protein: CASSQAQTGKGYTF.